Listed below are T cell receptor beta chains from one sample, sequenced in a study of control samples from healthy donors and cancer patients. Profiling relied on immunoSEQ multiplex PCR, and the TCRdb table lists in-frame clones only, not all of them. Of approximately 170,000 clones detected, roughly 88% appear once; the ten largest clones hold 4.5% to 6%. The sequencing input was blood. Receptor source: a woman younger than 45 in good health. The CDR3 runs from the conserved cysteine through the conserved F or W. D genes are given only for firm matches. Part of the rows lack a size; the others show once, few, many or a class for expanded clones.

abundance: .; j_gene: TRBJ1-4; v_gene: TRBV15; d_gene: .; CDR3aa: CATSREAEKLFF; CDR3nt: TGTGCCACCAGCAGAGAAGCCGAAAAACTGTTTTTT
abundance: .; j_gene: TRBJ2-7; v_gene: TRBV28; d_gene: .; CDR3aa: CASSPSGYYEQYF; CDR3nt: TGTGCCAGCAGTCCAAGCGGGTACTACGAGCAGTACTTC
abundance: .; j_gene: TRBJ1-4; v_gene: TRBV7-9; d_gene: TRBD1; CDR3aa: CASSRAGTDEKLFF; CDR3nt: TGTGCCAGCAGCCGAGCGGGGACAGATGAAAAACTGTTTTTT
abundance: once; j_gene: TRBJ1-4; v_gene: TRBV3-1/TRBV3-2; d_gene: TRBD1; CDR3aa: CASSQKGAGEKLFF; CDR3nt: TGTGCCAGCAGCCAAAAGGGGGCGGGAGAAAAACTGTTTTTT
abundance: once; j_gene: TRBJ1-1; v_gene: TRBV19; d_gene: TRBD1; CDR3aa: CASSDRGSWTEAFF; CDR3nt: TGTGCCAGTAGTGACAGGGGTTCGTGGACTGAAGCTTTCTTT
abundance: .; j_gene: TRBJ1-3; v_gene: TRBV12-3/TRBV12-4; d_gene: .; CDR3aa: CASSIGNTIYF; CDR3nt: TGTGCCAGCAGTATCGGAAACACCATATATTTT
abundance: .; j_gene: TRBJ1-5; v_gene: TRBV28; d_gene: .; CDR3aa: CASSLEGVGNQPQHF; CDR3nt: TGTGCCAGCAGTTTAGAAGGAGTGGGAAATCAGCCCCAGCATTTT
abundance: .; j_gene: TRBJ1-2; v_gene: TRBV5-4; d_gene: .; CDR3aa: CASSRDTQLRSYGYTF; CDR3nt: TGTGCCAGCAGCCGGGACACCCAACTCCGATCCTATGGCTACACCTTC
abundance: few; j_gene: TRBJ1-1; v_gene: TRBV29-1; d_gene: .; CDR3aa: CSGSAGRDTEAFF; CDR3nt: TGCAGCGGGTCAGCCGGTCGGGACACTGAAGCTTTCTTT
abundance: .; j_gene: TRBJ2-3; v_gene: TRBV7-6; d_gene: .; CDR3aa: CASSSLRTGTGDTDTQYF; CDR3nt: TGTGCCAGCAGCTCACTCAGGACCGGGACGGGGGACACAGATACGCAGTATTTT
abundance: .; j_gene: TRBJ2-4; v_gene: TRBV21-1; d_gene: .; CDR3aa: CASSKARQARDIQYF; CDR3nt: TGTGCCAGCAGCAAAGCGCGGCAGGCGCGTGACATTCAGTACTTC
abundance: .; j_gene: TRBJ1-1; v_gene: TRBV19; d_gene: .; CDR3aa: CASSRRMNTEAFF; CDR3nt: TGTGCCAGTAGCAGGAGAATGAACACTGAAGCTTTCTTT
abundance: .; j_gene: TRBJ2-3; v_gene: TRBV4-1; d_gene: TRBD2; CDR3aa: CASSQGYLAGGDTQYF; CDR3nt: TGCGCCAGCAGCCAAGGTTACCTAGCGGGAGGGGATACGCAGTATTTT
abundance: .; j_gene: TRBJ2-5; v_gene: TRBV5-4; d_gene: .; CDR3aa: CASSFNRVETQYF; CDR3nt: TGTGCCAGCAGCTTCAACAGGGTAGAGACCCAGTACTTC
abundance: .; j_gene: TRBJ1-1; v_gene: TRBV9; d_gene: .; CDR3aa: CASSFLQGGTEAFF; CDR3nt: TGTGCCAGCAGCTTCCTACAAGGGGGGACTGAAGCTTTCTTT
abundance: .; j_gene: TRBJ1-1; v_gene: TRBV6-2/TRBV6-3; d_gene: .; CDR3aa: CASSYSAWGTEAFF; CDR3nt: TGTGCCAGCAGTTACTCAGCCTGGGGCACTGAAGCTTTCTTT
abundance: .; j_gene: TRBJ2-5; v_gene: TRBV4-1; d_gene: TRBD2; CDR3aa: CASSQGVAGRQETQYF; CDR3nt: TGCGCCAGCAGCCAAGGGGTAGCGGGACGACAAGAGACCCAGTACTTC
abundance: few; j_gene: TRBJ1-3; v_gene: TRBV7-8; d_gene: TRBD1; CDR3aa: CASSFRPGQGLNTIYF; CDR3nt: TGTGCCAGCAGCTTCCGCCCGGGACAGGGGTTGAACACCATATATTTT
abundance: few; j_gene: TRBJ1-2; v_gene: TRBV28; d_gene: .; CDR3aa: CASSLGGRVYGYTF; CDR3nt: TGTGCCAGCAGTTTAGGCGGCAGGGTCTATGGCTACACCTTC
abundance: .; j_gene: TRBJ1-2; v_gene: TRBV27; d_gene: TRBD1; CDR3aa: CASSFLGQGGYGYTF; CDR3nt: TGTGCCAGCAGTTTTCTCGGACAGGGGGGCTATGGCTACACCTTC